The rows below give T cell receptor beta chains drawn from one sample of a study of blood T cell repertoires in COVID-19. TCRdb's table, derived via immunoSEQ multiplex PCR, lists solely in-frame clones and lacks some. The repertoire holds about 320,000 clones, with 86% as singletons. Sequencing input: peripheral blood. The receptors here all came from a woman in her 50s with acute or convalescent COVID-19. CDR3s leave out the opening cysteine and the closing phenylalanine or tryptophan. D genes are given only for firm matches.

d_call: -
v_call: TRBV6-2/TRBV6-3
cdr3_length: 11
cdr3_aa: ASSYVQIYGYT

d_call: -
v_call: TRBV21-1
cdr3_length: 13
cdr3_aa: ARYRGGATNEKLF

d_call: -
v_call: TRBV15
cdr3_length: 10
cdr3_aa: ATSRVGGPQH

d_call: -
v_call: TRBV5-4
cdr3_length: 12
cdr3_aa: ASSFRQEDQPQH

d_call: TRBD2
v_call: TRBV27
cdr3_length: 15
cdr3_aa: ASSSILAVLETDTQY

d_call: -
v_call: TRBV27
cdr3_length: 11
cdr3_aa: ASSFRGETEAF

d_call: -
v_call: TRBV9
cdr3_length: 14
cdr3_aa: ASSVGGGADGYEQY

d_call: TRBD2
v_call: TRBV27
cdr3_length: 14
cdr3_aa: ASRTSGPSSYNEQF

d_call: TRBD1
v_call: TRBV28
cdr3_length: 11
cdr3_aa: ASSWTGGDGYT

d_call: -
v_call: TRBV27
cdr3_length: 12
cdr3_aa: ASSFGRRGYEQY

d_call: TRBD1
v_call: TRBV18
cdr3_length: 13
cdr3_aa: ASSDRGRSPDTQY

d_call: TRBD1
v_call: TRBV29-1
cdr3_length: 11
cdr3_aa: SVEKGANTEAF

d_call: -
v_call: TRBV4-1
cdr3_length: 12
cdr3_aa: ASSQVSSSYEQY

d_call: TRBD1
v_call: TRBV20-1
cdr3_length: 12
cdr3_aa: SASPPSGGGGYT

d_call: TRBD1
v_call: TRBV6-1
cdr3_length: 14
cdr3_aa: ASSELVDRGFYEQY

d_call: -
v_call: TRBV28
cdr3_length: 12
cdr3_aa: ASSYYEVSYGYT